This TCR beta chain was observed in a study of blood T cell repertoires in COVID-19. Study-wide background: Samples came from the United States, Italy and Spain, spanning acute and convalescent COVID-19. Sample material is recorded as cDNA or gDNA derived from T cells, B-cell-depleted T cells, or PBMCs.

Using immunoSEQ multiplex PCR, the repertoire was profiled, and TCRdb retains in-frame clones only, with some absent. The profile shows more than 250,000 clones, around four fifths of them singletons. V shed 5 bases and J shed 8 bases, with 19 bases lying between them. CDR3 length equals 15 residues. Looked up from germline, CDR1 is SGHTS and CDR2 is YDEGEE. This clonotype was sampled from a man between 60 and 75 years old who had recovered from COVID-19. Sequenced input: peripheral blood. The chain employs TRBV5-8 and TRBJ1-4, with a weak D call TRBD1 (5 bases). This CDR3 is CASRRPRAGNEKLFF. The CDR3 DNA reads TGTGCCAGCAGGCGTCCCAGGGCCGGAAACGAAAAACTGTTTTTT.